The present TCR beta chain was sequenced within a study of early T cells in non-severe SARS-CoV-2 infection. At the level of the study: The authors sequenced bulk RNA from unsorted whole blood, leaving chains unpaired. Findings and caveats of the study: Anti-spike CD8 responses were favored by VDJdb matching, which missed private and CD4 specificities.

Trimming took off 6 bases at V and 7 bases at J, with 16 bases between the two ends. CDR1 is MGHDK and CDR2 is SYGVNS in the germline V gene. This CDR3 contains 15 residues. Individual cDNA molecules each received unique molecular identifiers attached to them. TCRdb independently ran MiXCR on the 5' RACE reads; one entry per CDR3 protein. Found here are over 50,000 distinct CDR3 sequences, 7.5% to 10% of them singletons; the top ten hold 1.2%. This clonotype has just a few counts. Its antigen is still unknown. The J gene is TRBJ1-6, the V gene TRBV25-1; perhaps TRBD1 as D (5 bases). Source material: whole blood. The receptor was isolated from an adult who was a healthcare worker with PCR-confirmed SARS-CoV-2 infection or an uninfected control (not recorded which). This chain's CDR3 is CASREPGLLNSPLHF. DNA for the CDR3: TGTGCCAGCAGAGAGCCGGGACTATTAAATTCACCCCTCCACTTT.